One sample yielded the 29 T cell receptor beta chains listed below, sequenced in a study of blood T cell repertoires in COVID-19. Profiling relied on immunoSEQ multiplex PCR, and the TCRdb table lists in-frame clones only, not all of them. The sample has around 46,000 clones; roughly 85% are singletons. Sequenced: peripheral blood. The source is a human donor in a cohort sampled during active COVID-19. The donor label of this sample is uncertain.

The V gene is TRBV21-1, the J gene TRBJ2-7; the D call in the table, TRBD2, was not verified against the DNA. TRBV21-1 is reported as a pseudogene. The CDR3 contains 18 residues. This CDR3 is CASSNRLAGILGSYEQYF. CDR3 DNA sequence: TGTGCCAGCAGCAATAGGCTAGCGGGTATATTGGGGTCCTACGAGCAGTACTTC.

The rearrangement joins TRBV5-1 to TRBJ2-2; 10 positions match TRBD2. Looked up from germline, CDR1 is SGHRS and CDR2 is YFSETQ. The CDR3 length is 19 residues. V dropped 4 bases and J dropped 1; count of bases not matched to a gene: 13. The CDR3 region is CASSQDGLAVFENTGELFF. In DNA form, the CDR3 reads TGCGCCAGCAGCCAGGATGGACTAGCGGTGTTCGAGAACACCGGGGAGCTGTTTTTT.

The chain recombines TRBV30 with TRBJ1-4; D is unresolved. The V end lost 5 bases, the J end lost 8 bases, and 15 bases lay between the germline ends. This CDR3 contains 13 residues. The germline V gene has CDR1 GTSNPN and CDR2 SVGIG (reference sequence). The CDR3, as DNA: TGTGCCTGGGCGGGGTTGAAAGGAGAAAAACTGTTTTTT. It specifies CAWAGLKGEKLFF.

The V gene is TRBV6-6, the J gene TRBJ2-2, with TRBD1 matching 10 bases. CDR3 length equals 15 residues. Unmatched junction bases numbered 5, after V lost 5 bases and J lost 5 bases. Germline V gene sequence: CDR1 MNHNY, CDR2 SVGAGI (reference sequence). CDR3: CASSRGTGVTGELFF. CDR3 bases: TGTGCCAGCAGTCGAGGGACAGGGGTAACCGGGGAGCTGTTTTTT.

The CDR3: CASSQASGGRETQYF. The CDR3 coding sequence is TGTGCCAGCAGCCAAGCTAGCGGGGGGAGGGAGACCCAGTACTTC. The gene calls are TRBV3-1 (or the pseudogene TRBV3-2) and TRBJ2-5, with TRBD2 identical over 11 bases. Germline values: CDR1 LGHDT, CDR2 YNNKEL (reference sequence). The CDR3 runs 15 residues. J lost 5 bases, V lost 1 base, and 3 bases had no gene match.

The V and J genes are TRBV19 and TRBJ1-5; no clear D gene. Germline V gene sequence: CDR1 LNHDA, CDR2 SQIVND (reference sequence). The CDR3 has 16 amino acids. The V and J ends lost 6 bases and 1 base respectively, with 16 bases between them. DNA for the CDR3: TGTGCCAGTAGGAGGGCACCCCTAGTCAGCAATCAGCCCCAGCATTTT. Translation: CASRRAPLVSNQPQHF.

This clone ranks as medium-sized. V and J are TRBV9 and TRBJ1-1; D is uncertain. The CDR3 length is 15 residues. Germline loops: CDR1 SGDLS, CDR2 YYNGEE. Trimming took off 0 bases at V and 2 bases at J, with 11 bases between the two ends. In nucleotides, the CDR3 is TGTGCCAGCAGCGTAGGGGCCCATTTAAACACTGAAGCTTTCTTT. Its protein product is CASSVGAHLNTEAFF. Together with reference TRBV9 and TRBJ1-1, the CDR3 gives the full variable domain: DSGVTQTPKHLITATGQRVTLRCSPRSGDLSVYWYQQSLDQGLQFLIQYYNGEERAKGNILERFSAQQFPDLHSELNLSSLELGDSALYFCASSVGAHLNTEAFFGQGTRLTVV.

V gene TRBV5-1 combines with J gene TRBJ1-4; D may be TRBD1 (5 bases). The CDR3 covers 17 residues. With 3 bases removed from V and 0 bases from J, the gap between germline ends came to 15 bases. Germline lookup yields CDR1 SGHRS and CDR2 YFSETQ. CDR3 coding DNA: TGCGCCAGCAGCTGGGGGGACTTAGTTGCAACTAATGAAAAACTGTTTTTT. The encoded protein is CASSWGDLVATNEKLFF.

This sequence joins TRBV7-9 and TRBJ1-2; the match to TRBD1 covers 7 bases. This CDR3 is 15 amino acids long. Looked up from germline, CDR1 is SEHNR and CDR2 is FQNEAQ (reference sequence). The V and J ends lost 5 bases and 3 bases, in that order; junction bases with no gene match: 9. The CDR3 DNA is TGTGCCAGCAGCGCGAGGGGGCGTCGGGACTATGGCTACACCTTC. Translating it yields CASSARGRRDYGYTF.

CDR3 nucleotides: TGTGCCAGCAGCCGAAGGGCAGGGGGCGCCGGGTGGAACACTGAAGCTTTCTTT. Amino acids: CASSRRAGGAGWNTEAFF. The chain uses TRBV28 and TRBJ1-1; 8 bases are a match to TRBD1. The V segment lost 6 bases and the J segment 1 base; nucleotides outside the gene matches: 16. The CDR3 spans 18 residues. CDR1 is MDHEN and CDR2 is SYDVKM in the germline V gene.

This chain connects TRBV27 to TRBJ2-1; D is unclear. CDR3 length: 13 residues. The V end lost 3 bases, the J end lost 4 bases, and 7 bases lay between the germline ends. Germline V gives CDR1 MNHEY, CDR2 SMNVEV (reference sequence). The CDR3 region has the DNA TGTGCCAGCAGTTTTACAGTTTACAATGAGCAGTTCTTC. This encodes CASSFTVYNEQFF.

The chain recombines TRBV7-2 with TRBJ2-5, with 9 bases matching TRBD2. The V and J ends lost 5 bases and 1 base, in that order; junction bases with no gene match: 2. The CDR3 has 14 residues. Germline values: CDR1 SGHTA, CDR2 FQGNSA. DNA of the CDR3: TGTGCCAGCAGCCGCGGGGGGGCCCAAGAGACCCAGTACTTC. This encodes CASSRGGAQETQYF.

The CDR3 loop is CASSYSTGGTEAFF. CDR3 bases: TGCGCCAGCAGCTACTCTACGGGAGGGACTGAAGCTTTCTTT. This chain joins TRBV5-1 and TRBJ1-1, with D hard to call. V dropped 3 bases and J dropped 5 bases, with 14 bases sitting between them. Germline V CDR1 and CDR2: SGHRS, YFSETQ. The CDR3 has 14 residues. Complete variable domain (other parts from reference TRBV5-1 and TRBJ1-1): KAGVTQTPRYLIKTRGQQVTLSCSPISGHRSVSWYQQTPGQGLQFLFEYFSETQRNKGNFPGRFSGRQFSNSRSEMNVSTLELGDSALYLCASSYSTGGTEAFFGQGTRLTVV.

The rearrangement joins TRBV19 to TRBJ2-5, with a tentative D call TRBD2 (6 bases). V was pared by 5 bases and J by 5 bases, with 15 bases between. This CDR3 has 14 amino acids. CDR1 and CDR2 from the germline V gene are LNHDA and SQIVND (reference sequence). For the CDR3, the DNA is TGTGCCAGTAGTGCCACGGGCGCGGGGGAGACCCAGTACTTC. Protein product: CASSATGAGETQYF. Filled out from reference TRBV19 and TRBJ2-5, the complete variable domain reads DGGITQSPKYLFRKEGQNVTLSCEQNLNHDAMYWYRQDPGQGLRLIYYSQIVNDFQKGDIAEGYSVSREKKESFPLTVTSAQKNPTAFYLCASSATGAGETQYFGPGTRLLVL.

The rearrangement links TRBV7-2 to TRBJ1-5; 8 bases fit TRBD1. The CDR3 runs 14 residues. Germline assignment: CDR1 SGHTA and CDR2 FQGNSA. The J segment lost 5 bases and the V segment lost 1 base, leaving 1 base of the junction unmatched. The CDR3 bases are TGTGCCAGCAGCTTAGACAGGGGGGATCAGCCCCAGCATTTT. Encoded protein: CASSLDRGDQPQHF.

This chain links TRBV29-1 with TRBJ1-5; 9 bases match TRBD1. The V gene's germline CDR1 is SQVTM and CDR2 ANQGSEA. The CDR3 length is 15 residues. The J segment lost 5 bases and the V segment lost 7 bases, leaving 12 bases of the junction unmatched. The CDR3 region is CSAHPGQGRYQPQHF. The CDR3 DNA reads TGCAGCGCCCACCCGGGACAGGGAAGGTATCAGCCCCAGCATTTT.

The chain carries TRBV7-9 and TRBJ1-6; D unresolved. V was clipped by 4 bases and J by 4 bases, with 14 bases between them. The CDR3 extends over 16 amino acids. Germline V gives CDR1 SEHNR, CDR2 FQNEAQ (reference sequence). The CDR3 sequence is CASSSRGGDYNSPLHF. In DNA, the CDR3 is TGTGCCAGCAGCTCTCGGGGAGGAGATTATAATTCACCCCTCCACTTT.

The chain is built from TRBV6-2 or TRBV6-3 and TRBJ2-1; D possibly corresponds to TRBD2 (6 bases). This CDR3 region has 14 residues. Germline CDR1 MNHEY, CDR2 SVGEGT. Trimming shortened V by 1 base and J by 5 bases, and 9 bases separated the two germline ends. The CDR3 DNA reads TGTGCCAGCAGTTACTTCCCTAGCGACAATGAGCAGTTCTTC. Its translation is CASSYFPSDNEQFF.

This rearrangement joins TRBV5-6 to TRBJ1-1; D remains ambiguous. Germline values: CDR1 SGHDT, CDR2 YYEEEE. V lost 0 bases and J lost 4, with 7 bases in between. There are 13 residues in the CDR3. DNA for the CDR3: TGTGCCAGCAGCTTGGGCCGGGTCACTGAAGCTTTCTTT. Translating gives CASSLGRVTEAFF. The entire variable domain, with the rest obtained from reference TRBV5-6 and TRBJ1-1, is as follows: DAGVTQSPTHLIKTRGQQVTLRCSPKSGHDTVSWYQQALGQGPQFIFQYYEEEERQRGNFPDRFSGHQFPNYSSELNVNALLLGDSALYLCASSLGRVTEAFFGQGTRLTVV.

V and J are TRBV25-1 and TRBJ2-1, with 13 bases fitting TRBD2. Germline V gene lookup returns CDR1 MGHDK and CDR2 SYGVNS. The CDR3 loop spans 16 amino acids. V lost 6 bases to trimming and J lost 5 bases; unmatched junction nucleotides: 7. The CDR3 spells CASSEIGLAGDNEQFF. The CDR3 DNA follows: TGTGCCAGCAGCGAAATTGGACTAGCGGGGGACAATGAGCAGTTCTTC.

The chain has TRBV7-6 and TRBJ2-5; maybe TRBD2 (6 bases). Germline V gives CDR1 SGHVS, CDR2 FNYEAQ. This CDR3 spans 16 amino acids. V was trimmed by 5 bases and J by 4 bases, leaving 20 bases between them. Here the CDR3 reads CASSTQPGQGGETQYF. The CDR3, as DNA: TGTGCCAGCAGCACTCAACCGGGTCAGGGAGGAGAGACCCAGTACTTC.

This clone has only one observation. The chain uses TRBV5-1 and TRBJ2-2, with TRBD2 as a possible D gene (6 bases). Germline CDR1 reads SGHRS; CDR2 reads YFSETQ. The CDR3 is made up of 17 amino acids. The V gene lost 1 base and the J gene lost 5 bases, with 18 bases spanning the gap. CDR3 amino acids: CASSLILVEGVTGELFF. CDR3 nucleotides: TGCGCCAGCAGCTTGATCCTAGTGGAGGGAGTGACCGGGGAGCTGTTTTTT.

The genes are TRBV12-5 and TRBJ1-2, with 8 bases that match TRBD1. Germline V gene sequence: CDR1 LGHNT, CDR2 FRNRAP. The CDR3 has 15 amino acids. J lost 7 bases, V lost 4 bases, and 11 bases had no gene match. The chain's CDR3 is CASGSPQGASRGYTF. The CDR3 DNA is TGTGCTAGTGGTTCGCCCCAGGGGGCCAGTCGTGGCTACACCTTC.

The rearrangement joins TRBV7-9 to TRBJ2-5; possible D gene TRBD2, 6 bases. Trimming shortened V by 1 base and J by 4 bases, and 10 bases separated the two germline ends. CDR1 and CDR2 from the germline V gene are SEHNR and FQNEAQ (reference sequence). CDR3 length equals 14 residues. CDR3 region: CASSLDGGTETQYF. The CDR3 coding sequence is TGTGCCAGCAGCTTAGACGGGGGAACAGAGACCCAGTACTTC. Together with reference TRBV7-9 and TRBJ2-5, the CDR3 gives the full variable domain: DTGVSQNPRHKITKRGQNVTFRCDPISEHNRLYWYRQTLGQGPEFLTYFQNEAQLEKSRLLSDRFSAERPKGSFSTLEIQRTEQGDSAMYLCASSLDGGTETQYFGPGTRLLVL.

In DNA, the CDR3 is TGTGCCAGCAGTGGGTCCGGGACTGAACTTTCTCCGTACTTC. As protein: CASSGSGTELSPYF. The chain recombines TRBV6-6 with TRBJ2-7, with TRBD2 as a possible D gene (6 bases). V dropped 5 bases and J dropped 12 bases, with 23 bases sitting between them. Looked up from germline, CDR1 is MNHNY and CDR2 is SVGAGI (reference sequence). The length of the CDR3 is 14 residues.

The chain uses TRBV7-3 and TRBJ2-3; TRBD1 might be the D (7 bases). V lost 5 bases and J lost 5, with 17 bases in between. The germline gives CDR1 SGHTA, CDR2 FQGTGA. The CDR3 extends over 15 amino acids. The CDR3 is CASSNAGGPGDTQYF. The CDR3 nucleotides are TGTGCCAGCAGCAACGCAGGGGGGCCCGGAGATACGCAGTATTTT.

DNA for the CDR3: TGTGCCAGCAGTGAACTAGTAACTGGTACGCAGTATTTT. It codes for CASSELVTGTQYF. The chain uses TRBV6-1 and TRBJ2-3; no definite D call. Trimming pared 2 bases from V and 8 bases from J, leaving 11 bases between. The CDR3 runs to 13 residues. Per germline, CDR1 MNHNS and CDR2 SASEGT.

CDR3: CASSSLRGGNQETQYF. For the CDR3, the DNA is TGCGCCAGCAGCTCGTTGCGGGGGGGAAACCAAGAGACCCAGTACTTC. The chain is built from TRBV5-1 and TRBJ2-5; 9 bases are a match to TRBD2. V lost 3 bases, J lost 0 bases, and 6 bases stayed unmatched. The germline CDR1 and CDR2 sequences are SGHRS and YFSETQ. This CDR3 contains 16 residues.

J is TRBJ2-7 and V is TRBV11-2; 12 bases line up with TRBD2. The ends lost 4 bases at V and 3 bases at J; junction bases unmatched: 4. This CDR3 contains 15 residues. Germline lookup yields CDR1 SGHAT and CDR2 FQNNGV. The CDR3 here is CASSSGLAGNYEQYF. Here the CDR3 DNA reads TGTGCCAGCAGCTCTGGACTAGCGGGGAACTACGAGCAGTACTTC. Using reference TRBV11-2 and TRBJ2-7 for the parts outside the CDR3, the full variable domain is EAGVAQSPRYKIIEKRQSVAFWCNPISGHATLYWYQQILGQGPKLLIQFQNNGVVDDSQLPKDRFSAERLKGVDSTLKIQPAKLEDSAVYLCASSSGLAGNYEQYFGPGTRLTVT.